Sequencing of this TCR beta chain was carried out in a study of identical twins. This clonotype showed up just a few times. CDR3 length: 12 residues. The V and J ends lost 5 bases and 1 base respectively, with 6 bases between them. Germline CDR1 SQVTM, CDR2 ANQGSEA. TCRdb fed the 5' RACE reads into MiXCR, producing one record per CDR3 protein. The sample yields approximately 260,000 distinct CDR3 sequences, approximately 8.6% seen once. These data were also filed under a second study, of yellow fever vaccine responses in identical twins.

The TCR sequence derives from a young woman in good health. The gene calls are TRBV29-1 and TRBJ1-5; no definite D call. Sample: CD8+ T cells sorted from blood. CDR3 residues: CSVSESNQPQHF. The CDR3 DNA follows: TGCAGCGTTTCAGAGAGCAATCAGCCCCAGCATTTT.